This TCR beta chain was identified in a study of T cell changes during pregnancy in multiple sclerosis. Using immunoSEQ multiplex PCR, the repertoire was profiled, and TCRdb retains in-frame clones only, with some absent. The sample gives 67,000 or so clones, 85% to 95% of which show up once; approximately 2.8% is in the top ten. The CDR3 spans 14 residues. Trimming left V 1 base short and J 4 bases short, with 8 bases between. Germline values: CDR1 LGHNA, CDR2 YNFKEQ. The sample in question was CD8+ T cells from peripheral blood mononuclear cells, obtained in the third trimester of pregnancy. The TCR comes from a female donor in good health, enrolled as a control in a pregnancy study. The chain links TRBV4-2 to TRBJ1-3; no clear D. DNA for the CDR3: TGTGCCAGCAGCCAAGTACTAGGGGGAAACACCATATATTTT. This sequence encodes CASSQVLGGNTIYF.